This TCR beta chain was profiled in a study of T-cell reconstitution after alpha-beta-depleted transplantation in children. The table lists this clonotype with a few counts. The V gene's germline CDR1 is DFQATT and CDR2 SNEGSKA (reference sequence). The CDR3 runs to 16 residues. Trimming cost V 7 bases and J 1 base; bases outside gene matches: 11. Preparing the TCRbeta library involved the use of unique molecular identifiers. From the PCR reads, TCRdb called clonotypes with MiXCR, one entry per CDR3 protein. Among 400,000 to 500,000 distinct CDR3 sequences listed, approximately 10% were seen once. V and J are TRBV20-1 and TRBJ2-1, with 9 nucleotides matching TRBD2. The clonotype was recovered from a human donor who donated a stem cell graft to a child with acute myeloid leukemia. The specimen was PBMCs from the stem cell graft donor, collected from the stem cell graft. The CDR3 is CSVRESSGTSYNEQFF. CDR3 nucleotide sequence: TGCAGTGTTCGGGAGTCTAGCGGGACATCCTACAATGAGCAGTTCTTC.